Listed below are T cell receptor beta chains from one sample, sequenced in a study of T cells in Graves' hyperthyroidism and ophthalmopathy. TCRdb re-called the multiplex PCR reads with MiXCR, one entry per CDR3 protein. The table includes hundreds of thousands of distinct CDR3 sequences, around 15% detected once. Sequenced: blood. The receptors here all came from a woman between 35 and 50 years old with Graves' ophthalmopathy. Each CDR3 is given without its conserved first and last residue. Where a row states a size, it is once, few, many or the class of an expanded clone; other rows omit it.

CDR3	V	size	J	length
ASSPQQEDSYEQY	TRBV7-3	many	TRBJ2-7	13
ASSFNLNTEAF	TRBV28	many	TRBJ1-1	11
ASRPQAGYEQY	TRBV11-3	many	TRBJ2-7	11
ASSGLLSGTEAF	TRBV2	many	TRBJ1-1	12
ASREGLNTEAF	TRBV6-4	many	TRBJ1-1	11
VSSHATGSRNIQY	TRBV27	many	TRBJ2-4	13
ASSIDLASGSYNEQF	TRBV19	many	TRBJ2-1	15
AWSGGGEDEQY	TRBV30	many	TRBJ2-7	11
SVGAVNTEAF	TRBV29-1	.	TRBJ1-1	10
ASSPRGDSRAETQY	TRBV5-1	.	TRBJ2-5	14
TSRQKTGSNTEAF	TRBV6-1	many	TRBJ1-1	13
ASSYSMVAEIYEQY	TRBV6-5	many	TRBJ2-7	14
ASSFDGPNYGYT	TRBV12-3/TRBV12-4	many	TRBJ1-2	12
ARTVETEAF	TRBV14	.	TRBJ1-1	9
ASTSPGRETQY	TRBV6-5	many	TRBJ2-5	11
SARPVTGLYSYEQY	TRBV20-1	.	TRBJ2-7	14
AIKGAGGPTEAF	TRBV10-3	many	TRBJ1-1	12
ASRQESYEQY	TRBV10-3	.	TRBJ2-7	10
ASSFWDRGAETQY	TRBV12-3/TRBV12-4	many	TRBJ2-5	13
ANSLAALEQY	TRBV7-2	few	TRBJ2-7	10
ATSNTGTDNGYT	TRBV24-1	many	TRBJ1-2	12
ASQPLSGNQETQY	TRBV18	few	TRBJ2-5	13
SVEGVGAGGTEAF	TRBV29-1	.	TRBJ1-1	13
ASSSQGFPYEQY	TRBV6-2/TRBV6-3	many	TRBJ2-7	12
ASRVAGAGANVLT	TRBV27	many	TRBJ2-6	13
ASSLGYTEVF	TRBV7-8	many	TRBJ1-1	10
ASSSAGQETQY	TRBV18	few	TRBJ2-5	11
SARPGSQEQPQH	TRBV20-1	many	TRBJ1-5	12
ASSSLTNTYEQY	TRBV28	many	TRBJ2-7	12
ASSWVTANTGELF	TRBV12-3/TRBV12-4	many	TRBJ2-2	13
ASSSIVGTGELF	TRBV7-3	many	TRBJ2-2	12
SARDHEGSGNEYEQY	TRBV20-1	few	TRBJ2-7	15
ASSPLMPEYDQPQH	TRBV27	many	TRBJ1-5	14
ASRAGTGQQETQY	TRBV12-3/TRBV12-4	many	TRBJ2-5	13
SVTDGTDTQY	TRBV29-1	.	TRBJ2-3	10
ASSLFGETQY	TRBV12-3/TRBV12-4	many	TRBJ2-5	10
ASSQGSSGANVLT	TRBV5-1	many	TRBJ2-6	13
ASRQGAEDEQY	TRBV7-9	many	TRBJ2-7	11
ASSPRPPDRAF	TRBV6-5	many	TRBJ1-1	11
ASSHRAGNNEQY	TRBV19	.	TRBJ2-7	12
ASSTLLGQGDTEAF	TRBV19	.	TRBJ1-1	14